This TCR beta chain was captured by sequencing in a study of T cell clonotyping in hematopoietic cell transplantation. Findings and caveats of the study: No sorting was done, leaving CD4 and CD8 contributions mixed. Graft donor and pretransplant recipient Inverse Simpson Index values predicted broader posttransplant TCR diversity.

This clone was recorded once. Its antigen is currently unknown. Recipients were bled about 28 days pretransplant and at posttransplant days 30, 100, 180. CDR3 size: 13 residues. CDR1 and CDR2 (germline): GTSNPN, SVGIG (reference sequence). Trimming pared 1 base from V and 4 bases from J, leaving 10 bases between. Sequencing was performed with immunoSEQ multiplex PCR; in TCRdb, only in-frame clones are kept and a portion is missing. This sample has 10,000 to 11,000 clones, with 50% to 65% found just once. This sequence was found in a female patient in her fifties or sixties who had an allogeneic stem cell transplant from an unrelated donor, so the T cells may come from the graft donor. Some clones in this sample may be carry-over from other donors' samples. Sample: peripheral blood mononuclear cells, taken 100 days after allogeneic stem cell transplant. This chain links TRBV30 with TRBJ1-2; D is ambiguous. In DNA form, the CDR3 reads TGTGCCTGGAGTGCTGCCCCGGGCTATGGCTACACCTTC. It yields the protein CAWSAAPGYGYTF.